This TCR beta chain was sequenced during a study of OX40 agonist ivuxolimab in advanced cancers. Sequencing was performed with immunoSEQ multiplex PCR; in TCRdb, only in-frame clones are kept and a portion is missing. Of 35,000 to 45,000 clones listed, 70% to 85% are singletons. The timepoints at which blood was sampled were baseline, cycle 4 day 1, and cycle 7 day 1. As regards this clone: Its antigen is not identified.

In germline, CDR1 is SGDLS, CDR2 YYNGEE. CDR3 length: 14 residues. The V gene lost 3 bases and the J gene lost 7 bases, with 14 bases spanning the gap. The study, taken as a whole, reports: Blood T cells, both CD4+ and CD8+, expanded clonally by week 6 at 0.1 to 3.0 mg/kg.

This material consisted of CD4+ or CD8+ T cells sorted from blood, taken in a trial of the OX40 agonist ivuxolimab. The genes are TRBV9 and TRBJ2-1; D assignment may be TRBD1 or TRBD2 (5 bases each). This receptor was taken from an adult with an advanced solid tumor such as melanoma, head and neck, liver or kidney cancer. DNA of the CDR3: TGTGCCAGCAGCGCAAAGGGACGGTTTAATGAGCAGTTCTTC. Translating gives CASSAKGRFNEQFF.